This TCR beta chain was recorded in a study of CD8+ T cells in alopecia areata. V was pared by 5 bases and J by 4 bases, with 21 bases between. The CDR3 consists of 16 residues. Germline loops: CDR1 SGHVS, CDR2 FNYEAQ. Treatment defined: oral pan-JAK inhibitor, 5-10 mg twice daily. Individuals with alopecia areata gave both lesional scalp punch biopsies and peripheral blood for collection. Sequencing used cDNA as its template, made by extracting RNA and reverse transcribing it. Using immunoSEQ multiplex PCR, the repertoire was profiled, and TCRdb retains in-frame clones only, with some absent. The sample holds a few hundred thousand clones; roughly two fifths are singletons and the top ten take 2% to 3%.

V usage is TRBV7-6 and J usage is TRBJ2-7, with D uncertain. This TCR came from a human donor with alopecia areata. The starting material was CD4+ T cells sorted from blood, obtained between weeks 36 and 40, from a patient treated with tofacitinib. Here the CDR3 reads CASSPTFGQKGYEQYF. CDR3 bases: TGTGCCAGCAGCCCAACCTTTGGTCAAAAGGGTTACGAGCAGTACTTC.